This passage covers 31 T cell receptor beta chains from one sample sequenced in a study of human T cells and chemical hapten exposure. Regarding time point: healthy volunteer bleed at 2 weeks. Sequencing started from total RNA isolated from unfractionated whole blood. TCRdb reprocessed the RACE reads via MiXCR and lists one record per CDR3 protein. The top ten clones hold approximately 1.6% of a sample with 130,000 or so distinct CDR3 sequences, about 8.2% of them seen once. The sample taken for sequencing was whole blood. The receptors were gathered from a male donor in good health. Some clones in this sample may be carry-over from other donors' samples.

This clonotype was seen repeatedly, ten times or more. The genes are TRBV7-2 and TRBJ2-7; D is unresolved. The CDR3 is 14 residues long. Germline V gene data show CDR1 as SGHTA and CDR2 as FQGNSA. V lost 5 bases and J 6 bases, leaving 17 bases between the germline ends. The CDR3 sequence is CASSQKSTAIEQYF. The CDR3 DNA follows: TGTGCCAGCAGCCAGAAGTCGACGGCGATCGAGCAGTACTTC.

This clonotype occurred a few times. The chain joins TRBV6-1 to TRBJ2-1, with TRBD1 identical over 10 bases. The V gene end was trimmed by 10 bases and the J gene end by 4 bases; junction bases not matched to a gene: 7. The CDR3 contains 14 residues. The germline CDR1 and CDR2 sequences are MNHNS and SASEGT. CDR3 residues: CATFRDRGYNEQFF. The CDR3 nucleotides are TGTGCCACCTTCCGGGACAGGGGTTACAATGAGCAGTTCTTC.

This clonotype was detected many times. As DNA, the CDR3 is TGCAGCGTTTGGGGACTAGCGGGAGTCAGAGATACGCAGTATTTT. It codes for CSVWGLAGVRDTQYF. The chain uses TRBV29-1 and TRBJ2-3; 14 positions match TRBD2. Trimming cost V 5 bases and J 5 bases; bases outside gene matches: 6. The CDR3 consists of 15 residues. From germline, CDR1 is SQVTM and CDR2 ANQGSEA.

This clonotype has only a few counts. The J gene is TRBJ2-1, the V gene TRBV19, with 9 bases that match TRBD2. Unmatched junction bases numbered 17, after V lost 8 bases and J lost 9 bases. Germline-derived CDR1 and CDR2 are LNHDA and SQIVND (reference sequence). The CDR3 is 16 amino acids. The CDR3 spells CASGGVAGVPMSEQFF. As DNA, the CDR3 is TGTGCCAGTGGTGGGGTAGCGGGGGTCCCCATGAGTGAGCAGTTCTTC.

This clonotype was detected ten times or more. The chain carries TRBV5-5 and TRBJ1-1; maybe TRBD1 (5 bases). This CDR3 is 14 amino acids long. Trimming pared 0 bases from V and 3 bases from J, leaving 9 bases between. Per the germline V gene, CDR1 is SGHKS and CDR2 is YYEKEE (reference sequence). The CDR3 nucleotides read TGTGCCAGCAGCTTGGTGCAGGGATACACTGAAGCTTTCTTT. Encoded protein: CASSLVQGYTEAFF.

In this sample, this clonotype turned up a few times. The rearrangement links TRBV9 to TRBJ2-2, with 7 bases matching TRBD2. CDR1 SGDLS and CDR2 YYNGEE come from the germline V gene. J lost 0 bases, V lost 0 bases, and 5 bases had no gene match. CDR3 length: 17 residues. The CDR3 nucleotides read TGTGCCAGCAGCGTAGTAGTCAGCGGGGCGAACACCGGGGAGCTGTTTTTT. It translates to CASSVVVSGANTGELFF.

This clonotype was seen many times. The CDR3 protein is CASRDLAGRSTDTQYF. CDR3 in DNA: TGCGCCAGCAGGGATCTAGCGGGGCGGAGCACAGATACGCAGTATTTT. V and J are TRBV10-2 and TRBJ2-3, with 9 bases fitting TRBD2. The CDR3 has 16 amino acids. J was trimmed by 0 bases and V by 6 bases; bases with no gene match: 7. Germline V CDR1 and CDR2: WSHSY, SAAADI.

The rearrangement uses TRBV5-1 and TRBJ2-1; no reliable D call. The germline CDR1 and CDR2 sequences are SGHRS and YFSETQ. The germline V and J ends were trimmed by 0 bases and 0 bases, with 7 bases remaining between them. The CDR3 contains 15 residues. CDR3 in amino acids: CASSLEVSSYNEQFF. CDR3 DNA: TGCGCCAGCAGCTTGGAGGTGAGCTCCTACAATGAGCAGTTCTTC.

This clonotype showed up many times. The chain employs TRBV6-1 and TRBJ2-2; no clear D gene. The CDR3 has 16 amino acids. Germline V gene lookup returns CDR1 MNHNS and CDR2 SASEGT. Trimming took 4 bases from V and 2 from J, leaving 14 bases between them. The CDR3 reads CASSVSSGTNTGELFF. CDR3 sequence (DNA): TGTGCCAGCAGTGTTTCGTCGGGCACCAACACCGGGGAGCTGTTTTTT.

The V gene is TRBV20-1, the J gene TRBJ1-6; D might be TRBD1 (6 bases). The germline V gene encodes CDR1 DFQATT and CDR2 SNEGSKA (reference sequence). The V gene lost 6 bases and the J gene lost 10 bases, with 16 bases spanning the gap. CDR3 length equals 13 residues. The CDR3: CSATPQGNSPLHF. In DNA form, the CDR3 reads TGCAGTGCGACCCCACAGGGAAACTCACCCCTCCACTTT.

This clonotype was seen at least ten times. The genes are TRBV7-3 and TRBJ1-1; TRBD1 might be the D (5 bases). With 1 base removed from V and 0 bases from J, the gap between germline ends came to 12 bases. This CDR3 contains 16 residues. Germline-derived CDR1 and CDR2 are SGHTA and FQGTGA. The CDR3 is CASSLNPGGLNTEAFF. The CDR3 DNA is TGTGCCAGCAGCTTAAACCCGGGGGGGTTGAACACTGAAGCTTTCTTT.

The rearrangement uses TRBV5-4 and TRBJ2-1; 8 nucleotides match TRBD2. There are 15 residues in the CDR3. Trimming removed 10 bases from V and 0 bases from J; junction bases left unmatched: 9. Germline V gene lookup returns CDR1 SGHNT and CDR2 YYREEE (reference sequence). This chain's CDR3 is CAGGTAGVSYNEQFF. Written as DNA, the CDR3 is TGTGCCGGGGGAACAGCGGGAGTCTCCTACAATGAGCAGTTCTTC.

The CDR3 loop reads CASSVTSGSYNEQFF. In DNA form, the CDR3 reads TGTGCCAGCAGTGTGACTAGCGGGAGTTACAATGAGCAGTTCTTC. The V call is TRBV9, the J call TRBJ2-1; 12 bases align to TRBD2. Germline loops: CDR1 SGDLS, CDR2 YYNGEE. V lost 5 bases to trimming and J lost 4 bases; unmatched junction nucleotides: 4. The CDR3 has 15 residues.

This clonotype was picked up a small number of times. The V call is TRBV27, the J call TRBJ1-6; D gene uncertain. Germline lookup yields CDR1 MNHEY and CDR2 SMNVEV (reference sequence). The CDR3 contains 16 residues. Trimming left V 3 bases short and J 5 bases short, with 14 bases between. CDR3 in DNA: TGTGCCAGCAGTTTGACCCCCCCGTATAATAATTCACCCCTCCACTTT. Residues: CASSLTPPYNNSPLHF.

This chain links TRBV7-2 with TRBJ1-1; no definite D call. Trimming cost V 3 bases and J 0 bases, with 8 bases left between them. CDR1 is SGHTA, CDR2 FQGNSA, per germline. CDR3 length: 14 amino acids. The CDR3 DNA follows: TGTGCCAGCAGCTTTGGGAGTATGAACACTGAAGCTTTCTTT. It specifies CASSFGSMNTEAFF.

This clonotype came up a few times. This chain uses TRBV6-2 or TRBV6-3 with TRBJ2-2, with 8 bases identical to TRBD1. Germline V gene lookup returns CDR1 MNHEY and CDR2 SVGEGT. After removal of 8 bases from V and 5 bases from J, the junction contained 7 bases not matched to a gene. The CDR3 contains 14 residues. This CDR3 reads CASRETGETGELFF. The CDR3, as DNA: TGTGCCAGCCGTGAGACAGGGGAAACCGGGGAGCTGTTTTTT.

This clonotype was picked up many times. This rearrangement joins TRBV12-3 or TRBV12-4 to TRBJ1-4; 8 nucleotides align to TRBD1. The CDR3 is 13 residues long. The J segment lost 13 bases and the V segment lost 6 bases, leaving 10 bases of the junction unmatched. The CDR3 spells CASSTGQAPGLFF. For the CDR3, the DNA is TGTGCCAGCAGCACGGGACAGGCGCCTGGACTGTTTTTT.

About this clonotype: Sequence at one end of the junction differs from germline and may be a read error. The rearrangement uses TRBV5-1 and TRBJ2-3; D perhaps matches TRBD2 (6 bases). Germline V gives CDR1 SGHRS, CDR2 YFSETQ. This CDR3 contains 15 residues. The CDR3 spells CDSSADGTSTDTQYF. The CDR3 nucleotides are TGCGACAGCAGCGCCGACGGGACTAGCACAGATACGCAGTATTTT. The full variable domain, completed using reference TRBV5-1 and TRBJ2-3, is KAGVTQTPRYLIKTRGQQVTLSCSPISGHRSVSWYQQTPGQGLQFLFEYFSETQRNKGNFPGRFSGRQFSNSRSEMNVSTLELGDSALYLCDSSADGTSTDTQYFGPGTRLTVL.

This clonotype was seen only a few times. The chain employs TRBV7-9 and TRBJ1-6; D is uncertain. Trimming cost V 2 bases and J 0 bases, with 8 bases left between them. The CDR3 is 16 residues long. CDR1 is SEHNR and CDR2 is FQNEAQ in the germline V gene (reference sequence). Here the CDR3 DNA reads TGTGCCAGCAGCTTATGGGAGGTCTCCTATAATTCACCCCTCCACTTT. It specifies CASSLWEVSYNSPLHF.

This clonotype was seen only once. J is TRBJ2-1 and V is TRBV5-5; 9 bases map to TRBD1. The CDR3 has 12 residues. Trimming at V came to 2 bases and at J to 15 bases, leaving 6 bases not matched to a gene. CDR1 is SGHKS, CDR2 YYEKEE, per germline (reference sequence). The CDR3 DNA follows: TGTGCCAGCAGCTTCGAACAGGGGGCGCTGTTCTTC. It specifies CASSFEQGALFF.

J is TRBJ1-6 and V is TRBV25-1; unclear D gene. CDR1 is MGHDK and CDR2 is SYGVNS in the germline V gene. This CDR3 contains 13 residues. V lost 3 bases and J 8 bases, leaving 8 bases between the germline ends. DNA of the CDR3: TGTGCCAGCAGTGATGAGGGAGATTCACCCCTCCACTTT. Protein product: CASSDEGDSPLHF.

This clonotype appeared a few times. The rearrangement uses TRBV10-2 and TRBJ2-7; perhaps TRBD2 as D (7 bases). This CDR3 has 15 residues. The germline V gene has CDR1 WSHSY and CDR2 SAAADI. V dropped 8 bases and J dropped 0 bases, with 17 bases sitting between them. The CDR3 is CASQEGRGSSYEQYF. CDR3 sequence (DNA): TGCGCCAGCCAAGAGGGGAGGGGGAGCTCCTACGAGCAGTACTTC.

This clonotype was observed a handful of times. The genes are TRBV12-5 and TRBJ2-5; D is ambiguous. Germline loops: CDR1 LGHNT, CDR2 FRNRAP. The CDR3 spans 15 residues. Trimming took 2 bases from V and 6 from J, leaving 16 bases between them. Here the CDR3 DNA reads TGTGCTAGTGGTTTGTTCCTTGACGGCCTGAAGACCCAGTACTTC. Protein product: CASGLFLDGLKTQYF.

This clonotype appeared a few times. V usage is TRBV6-5 and J usage is TRBJ2-6; D gene ambiguous. CDR1 MNHEY and CDR2 SVGAGI come from the germline V gene. The V end lost 1 base, the J end lost 0 bases, and 4 bases lay between the germline ends. This CDR3 contains 15 residues. The CDR3 sequence: CASSYYISGANVLTF. CDR3 in DNA: TGTGCCAGCAGTTACTATATCTCTGGGGCCAACGTCCTGACTTTC.

The table lists this clonotype with a few counts. The chain is built from TRBV7-2 and TRBJ2-2; possible D gene TRBD2, 6 bases. This CDR3 is built from 15 residues. CDR1 SGHTA and CDR2 FQGNSA come from the germline V gene. Deletions cut 3 bases from V and 4 bases from J, with 12 bases between. This CDR3 is CASSLSLASTGELFF. The CDR3 DNA follows: TGTGCCAGCAGCTTGAGCCTAGCGAGCACCGGGGAGCTGTTTTTT.

The sample holds a few counts of this clonotype. The rearrangement joins TRBV20-1 to TRBJ2-7, with 13 bases that match TRBD2. The CDR3 sequence is 15 residues long. The V gene end was trimmed by 5 bases and the J gene end by 1 base; junction bases not matched to a gene: 5. Germline V CDR1 and CDR2: DFQATT, SNEGSKA (reference sequence). The CDR3 region has the DNA TGCAGTGCTCCCGGACTAGCGGGAGAATCCTACGAGCAGTACTTC. Its translation is CSAPGLAGESYEQYF.

This clonotype was seen more than once but under ten times. This sequence joins TRBV7-9 and TRBJ1-2; no clear D gene. This CDR3 has 11 amino acids. Germline CDR1 and CDR2: SEHNR and FQNEAQ (reference sequence). V was clipped by 8 bases and J by 8 bases, with 12 bases between them. The CDR3 coding sequence is TGTGCCAGCCAGGACGGCGGAGGCTACACCTTC. As protein: CASQDGGGYTF.

This clonotype was picked up a small number of times. The J gene is TRBJ1-5, the V gene TRBV30, with 8 bases matching TRBD1. Trimming removed 5 bases from V and 8 bases from J; junction bases left unmatched: 11. The CDR3 is made up of 14 amino acids. From germline, CDR1 is GTSNPN and CDR2 SVGIG (reference sequence). CDR3 amino acids: CAWDRGDGLEPQHF. DNA for the CDR3: TGTGCCTGGGACAGGGGAGATGGGTTGGAGCCCCAGCATTTT.

This clonotype was observed at least ten times. V usage is TRBV10-2 and J usage is TRBJ2-7; D gene unclear. Germline assignment: CDR1 WSHSY and CDR2 SAAADI. The CDR3 has 13 residues. Trimming removed 5 bases at V and 4 bases at J, with 12 bases between. The CDR3 sequence is CASSHSQAYEQYF. The CDR3, as DNA: TGCGCCAGCAGTCACAGTCAAGCTTACGAGCAGTACTTC.

The chain is built from TRBV7-2 and TRBJ1-6; D not resolved. Germline V lookup: CDR1 SGHTA, CDR2 FQGNSA. Trimming left V 5 bases short and J 7 bases short, with 18 bases between. This CDR3 has 16 amino acids. CDR3 nucleotides: TGTGCCAGCAGCAAACGCCCCCTGGACGGAAATTCACCCCTCCACTTT. It codes for CASSKRPLDGNSPLHF.

This clonotype was counted at least ten times. The chain has TRBV30 and TRBJ2-7, with D maybe TRBD1 (6 bases). Per germline, CDR1 GTSNPN and CDR2 SVGIG (reference sequence). Trimming pared 5 bases from V and 11 bases from J, leaving 16 bases between. The CDR3 consists of 11 residues. CDR3 sequence (DNA): TGTGCCTGGGGTCTAGGGGGTGAGAAGTACTTC. Its protein is CAWGLGGEKYF. The entire variable domain, with the rest obtained from reference TRBV30 and TRBJ2-7, is as follows: SQTIHQWPATLVQPVGSPLSLECTVEGTSNPNLYWYRQAAGRGLQLLFYSVGIGQISSEVPQNLSASRPQDRQFILSSKKLLLSDSGFYLCAWGLGGEKYFGPGTRLTVT.